These T cell receptor beta chains were read from a single sample in a study of T-cell memory formation after mild COVID-19. TCRdb called the 5' RACE reads again in MiXCR, with one record for every CDR3 protein. The sample has fewer than 700,000 distinct CDR3 sequences; approximately 18% are singletons. Sequences were obtained from PBMCs or a T cell subset sorted from them (not recorded which). The source of these receptors is an adult woman who had mild COVID-19 (a few samples of this study predate the infection). Cell type and time point are not known. Each CDR3 is given with its conserved first and last residue. D genes are given only for firm matches. Only part of the rows carry a size: once, few, many, or a class if the clone is expanded.

.	TRBV4-2	.	17	TRBJ1-4	TGTGCCAGCAGCCAAGGCGGCCTTGGGCGAAGGGATGAAAAACTGTTTTTT	CASSQGGLGRRDEKLFF
.	TRBV10-3	TRBD1	15	TRBJ2-7	TGTGCCATCAGTGAGTCGGGACAGGGTCCGGGCGAGCAGTACTTC	CAISESGQGPGEQYF
.	TRBV5-1	.	16	TRBJ1-1	TGCGCCAGCAGTGTGGAAGGCGGAGGTAGGAACACTGAAGCTTTCTTT	CASSVEGGGRNTEAFF
few	TRBV5-1	.	13	TRBJ2-1	TGCGCCAGCAGCCAACTAGACTACAATGAGCAGTTCTTC	CASSQLDYNEQFF
.	TRBV9	TRBD1	16	TRBJ2-2	TGTGCCAGCAGCGCTGACAGGGTTCCCTACACCGGGGAGCTGTTTTTT	CASSADRVPYTGELFF
.	TRBV6-5	TRBD1	17	TRBJ2-2	TGTGCCAGCAGCTCCAAAGCCGGGACAGGGCCCACCGGGGAGCTGTTTTTT	CASSSKAGTGPTGELFF
few	TRBV6-1	.	14	TRBJ1-1	TGTGCCAGCAGTGAAGGCAGGCTATACTCATCGGCTTTCTTT	CASSEGRLYSSAFF
few	TRBV7-6	.	15	TRBJ1-2	TGTGCCAGCAGCTTAAGGGGGACGGCATTTGATGGCTACACCTTC	CASSLRGTAFDGYTF
.	TRBV24-1	.	15	TRBJ2-3	TGTGCCACCAGCCCGGACAGATCTAGCACAGATACGCAGTATTTT	CATSPDRSSTDTQYF
.	TRBV11-2	TRBD2	16	TRBJ2-1	TGTGCCAGCAAGAAGACCGGACTAGCGGGATACAATGAGCAGTTCTTC	CASKKTGLAGYNEQFF
.	TRBV20-1	.	14	TRBJ1-1	TGCAGTGCGGTGAACACGGGCGTGAACACTGAAGCTTTCTTT	CSAVNTGVNTEAFF
few	TRBV29-1	TRBD1	12	TRBJ2-3	TGCAGCGCTCGGACAGGGGGCGATACGCAGTATTTT	CSARTGGDTQYF
.	TRBV20-1	TRBD2	19	TRBJ2-3	TGCAGTGCTAGAGATCGGAGTCTAGCGGGGGGCAAAAGCACAGATACGCAGTATTTT	CSARDRSLAGGKSTDTQYF
few	TRBV5-5	.	13	TRBJ2-2	TGTGCCAGCAGCCGGGTTATCACCGGGGAGCTGTTTTTT	CASSRVITGELFF
.	TRBV11-3	TRBD2	17	TRBJ2-3	TGTGCCAGCAGCTTCGGACTAGCGGGAAAAACGGCAGATACGCAGTATTTT	CASSFGLAGKTADTQYF
few	TRBV12-3/TRBV12-4	.	14	TRBJ1-3	TGTGCCAGCAGCCTCGGGCAAATTGGAAACACCATATATTTT	CASSLGQIGNTIYF
.	TRBV29-1	TRBD1	13	TRBJ1-5	TGCAGCGGTGGACAGGGGGCCGATCAGCCCCAGCATTTT	CSGGQGADQPQHF
few	TRBV7-2	.	17	TRBJ2-3	TGTGCCAGCAGCCGGACTTTAGCGACACCGAGCACAGATACGCAGTATTTT	CASSRTLATPSTDTQYF
.	TRBV3-1	TRBD1	17	TRBJ2-2	TGTGCCAGCAGCCCAGAGATACAGGGGGCGAACACCGGGGAGCTGTTTTTT	CASSPEIQGANTGELFF
few	TRBV14	.	13	TRBJ2-7	TGTGCCAGCAGCCAAGAGCGGTTCTACGAGCAGTACTTC	CASSQERFYEQYF
.	TRBV24-1	.	14	TRBJ2-1	TGTGCCACCAGTGAACCAGACAGGAACAATGAGCAGTTCTTC	CATSEPDRNNEQFF
.	TRBV12-3/TRBV12-4	.	11	TRBJ2-2	TGTGCCAGCAGTTTAATCGGGGAGCTGTTTTTT	CASSLIGELFF
.	TRBV2	.	15	TRBJ2-3	TGTGCCAGCAGAAGAGGGGCCGGGGACACAGATACGCAGTATTTT	CASRRGAGDTDTQYF